This TCR beta chain was obtained from a study of CD8+ T cells in alopecia areata. Background on the study: Those treated were given oral tofacitinib at 5 to 10 mg twice daily. Regarding the study as a whole: Scalp clonality, along with expanded CD8+ clones among the top 100, was significantly decreased by tofacitinib. Scalp sample data also include resident alphabeta T cells from normal skin.

Germline CDR1 and CDR2: SGHRS and YFSETQ. The V and J ends lost 6 bases and 6 bases respectively, with 11 bases between them. This CDR3 spans 12 amino acids. Treatment noted: oral pan-JAK inhibitor, 5-10 mg twice daily. Alopecia areata patients provided lesional scalp punch biopsies and peripheral blood. RNA was isolated and reverse transcribed to cDNA, the sequencing template. TCRdb's table, derived via immunoSEQ multiplex PCR, lists solely in-frame clones and lacks some. This table has about 160,000 clones, under 70% appearing once. In this sample, this clone turned up a few times. The target antigen is unknown.

This clonotype was sampled from a human donor with alopecia areata. The sequencing used CD4+ T cells sorted from blood, collected at week 4, from a patient treated with tofacitinib. V is TRBV5-1 and J is TRBJ2-3; D may be TRBD1 or TRBD2 (6 bases each). The CDR3, as DNA: TGCGCCAGCATGGGGGGCCTCGATACGCAGTATTTT. Protein product: CASMGGLDTQYF.